This TCR beta chain is drawn from a study of blood T cell repertoires in COVID-19. At the level of the study: Sites in the United States, Italy and Spain provided acute and convalescent COVID-19 samples. PBMCs, B-cell-depleted T cells, or T cells were the source of the cDNA or gDNA that made up the material.

As handled by the study authors: Reference gene primer amplification gave estimated nucleated cell counts. TCRdb keeps only in-frame clones here, not all; method: immunoSEQ multiplex PCR. That table furnishes V, J and clone size, whereas the DNA furnished D and trimming. Of about 210,000 clones in the sample, 85% to 90% are singletons; the top ten hold less than 1.5%. The participants were between about 18 and 90 years old and came from about two dozen US areas. The specimen sequenced was PBMCs or T cells enriched from blood (not recorded which). This receptor was obtained from a man aged 25-45 years who had recovered from COVID-19.

CDR3 bases: TGTGCCAGCAGTTACAGGGGTGAAGCTTTCTTT. It codes for CASSYRGEAFF. The chain combines TRBV6-2 or TRBV6-3 with TRBJ1-1; D might be TRBD1 (5 bases). The V gene's germline CDR1 is MNHEY and CDR2 SVGEGT. The CDR3 is 11 amino acids. V was clipped by 2 bases and J by 7 bases, with 5 bases between them.